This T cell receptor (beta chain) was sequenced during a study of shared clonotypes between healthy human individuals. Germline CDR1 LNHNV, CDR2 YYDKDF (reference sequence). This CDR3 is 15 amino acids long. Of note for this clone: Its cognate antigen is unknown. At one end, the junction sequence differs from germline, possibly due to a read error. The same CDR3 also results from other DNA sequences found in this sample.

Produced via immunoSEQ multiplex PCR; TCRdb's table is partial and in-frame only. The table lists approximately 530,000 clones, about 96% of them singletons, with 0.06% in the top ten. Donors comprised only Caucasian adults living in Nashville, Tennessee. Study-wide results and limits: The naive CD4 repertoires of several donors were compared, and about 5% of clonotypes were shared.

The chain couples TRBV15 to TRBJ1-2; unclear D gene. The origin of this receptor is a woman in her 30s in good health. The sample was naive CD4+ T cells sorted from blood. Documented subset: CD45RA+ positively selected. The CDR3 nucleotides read TGTGCCACCAGCATAAGCAGGACGGGAATGGGTGGCTACACTTTC. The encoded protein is CATSISRTGMGGYTF.